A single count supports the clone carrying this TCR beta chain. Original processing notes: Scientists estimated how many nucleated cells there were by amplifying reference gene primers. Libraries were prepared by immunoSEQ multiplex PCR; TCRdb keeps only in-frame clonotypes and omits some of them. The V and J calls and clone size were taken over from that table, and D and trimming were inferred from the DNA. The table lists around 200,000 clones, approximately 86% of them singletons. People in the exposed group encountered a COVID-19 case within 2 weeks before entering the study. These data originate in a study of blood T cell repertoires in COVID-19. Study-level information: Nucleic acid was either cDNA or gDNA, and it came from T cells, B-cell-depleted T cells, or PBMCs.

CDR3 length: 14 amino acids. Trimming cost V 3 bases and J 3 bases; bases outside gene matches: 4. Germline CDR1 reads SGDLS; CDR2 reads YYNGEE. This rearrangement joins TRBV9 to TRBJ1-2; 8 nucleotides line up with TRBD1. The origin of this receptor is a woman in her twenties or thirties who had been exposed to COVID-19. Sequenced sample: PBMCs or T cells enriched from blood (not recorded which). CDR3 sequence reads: CASSDWTGYYGYTF. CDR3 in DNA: TGTGCCAGCAGCGACTGGACAGGGTACTATGGCTACACCTTC.